This T cell receptor (beta chain) was identified in a study of human T cells and chemical hapten exposure. Study as a whole: Diphenylcyclopropenone doses were given weekly to the scalps of patients across the roughly 24-week study. Study observations and caveats: A positive correlation with patch test score was shown by PT1 expanded TCR counts.

Comments on this clonotype: Its cognate antigen is unknown.

V was pared by 2 bases and J by 0 bases, with 8 bases of the junction left unmatched. CDR1 and CDR2 (germline): MNHEY, SMNVEV (reference sequence). CDR3 size: 18 residues. TCRdb fed the RACE reads into MiXCR, producing one record per CDR3 protein. The sample includes tens of thousands of distinct CDR3 sequences, around 30% seen only once; the top ten take about 8.1%. Noted time point: patch test 1, 2 weeks after DPC sensitization. Stated treatment: therapeutic diphenylcyclopropenone sensitization with weekly scalp DPC. Participating donors were patients with alopecia, aged 18 to 70 years, considered appropriate candidates for DPC.

The clonotype originates from a middle-aged man with alopecia areata. Some clones in this sample may be carry-over from other donors' samples. This specimen consisted of whole blood, obtained in connection with sensitization to the hapten diphenylcyclopropenone (DPC). The V gene is TRBV27, the J gene TRBJ2-1; 9 bases agree with TRBD2. The DNA of the CDR3 is TGTGCCAGCAGTTTAGGCGGGAGGGCTCTTAGCTCCTACAATGAGCAGTTCTTC. Residues: CASSLGGRALSSYNEQFF.